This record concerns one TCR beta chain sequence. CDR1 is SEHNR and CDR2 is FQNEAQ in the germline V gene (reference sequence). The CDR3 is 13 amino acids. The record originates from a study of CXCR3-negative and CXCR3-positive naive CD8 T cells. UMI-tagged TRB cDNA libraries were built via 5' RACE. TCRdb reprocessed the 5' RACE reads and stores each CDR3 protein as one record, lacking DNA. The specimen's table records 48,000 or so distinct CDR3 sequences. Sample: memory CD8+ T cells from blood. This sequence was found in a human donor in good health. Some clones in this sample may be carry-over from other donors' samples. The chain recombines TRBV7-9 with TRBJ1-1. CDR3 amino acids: CASSLAWDTEAFF.